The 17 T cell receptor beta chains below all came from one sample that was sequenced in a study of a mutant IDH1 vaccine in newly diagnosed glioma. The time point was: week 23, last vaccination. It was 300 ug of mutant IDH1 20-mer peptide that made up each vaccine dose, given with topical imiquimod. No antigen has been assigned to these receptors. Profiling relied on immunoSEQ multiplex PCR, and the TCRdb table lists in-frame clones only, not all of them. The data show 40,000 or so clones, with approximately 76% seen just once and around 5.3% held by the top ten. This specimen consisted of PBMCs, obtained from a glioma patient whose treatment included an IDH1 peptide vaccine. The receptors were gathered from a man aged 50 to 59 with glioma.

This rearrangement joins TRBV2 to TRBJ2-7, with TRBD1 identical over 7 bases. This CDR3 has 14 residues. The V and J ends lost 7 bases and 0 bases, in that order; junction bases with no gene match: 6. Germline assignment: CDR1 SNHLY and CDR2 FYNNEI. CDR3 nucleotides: TGTGCCAGCACCCAGGGACAGAGCTCCTACGAGCAGTACTTC. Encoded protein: CASTQGQSSYEQYF.

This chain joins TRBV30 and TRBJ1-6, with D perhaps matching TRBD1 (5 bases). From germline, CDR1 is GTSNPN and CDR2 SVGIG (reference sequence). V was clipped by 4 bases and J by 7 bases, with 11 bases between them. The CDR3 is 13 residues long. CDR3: CAWKQGPNSPLHF. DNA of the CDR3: TGTGCCTGGAAGCAGGGCCCCAATTCACCCCTCCACTTT.

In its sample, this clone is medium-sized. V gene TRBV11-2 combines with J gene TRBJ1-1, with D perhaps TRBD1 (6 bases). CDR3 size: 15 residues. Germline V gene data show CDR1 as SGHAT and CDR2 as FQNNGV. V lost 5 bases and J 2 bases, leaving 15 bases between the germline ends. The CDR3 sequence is CASSLSGHPNTEAFF. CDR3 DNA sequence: TGTGCCAGCAGCCTTTCGGGACACCCTAACACTGAAGCTTTCTTT.

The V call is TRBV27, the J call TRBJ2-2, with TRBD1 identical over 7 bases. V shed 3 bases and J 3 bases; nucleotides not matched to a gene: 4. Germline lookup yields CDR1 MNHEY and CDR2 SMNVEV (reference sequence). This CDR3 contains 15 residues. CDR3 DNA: TGTGCCAGCAGTTTTCGGGACAGCTACACCGGGGAGCTGTTTTTT. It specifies CASSFRDSYTGELFF.

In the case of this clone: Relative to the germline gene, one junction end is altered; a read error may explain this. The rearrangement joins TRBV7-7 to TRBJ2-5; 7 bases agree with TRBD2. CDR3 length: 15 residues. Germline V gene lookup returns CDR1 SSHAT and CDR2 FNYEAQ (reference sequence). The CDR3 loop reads CASSAGAGGTETQYF. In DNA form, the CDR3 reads TGTGCTAGCAGCGCTGGGGCCGGGGGGACAGAGACCCAGTACTTC. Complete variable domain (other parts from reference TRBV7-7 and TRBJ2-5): GAGVSQSPRYKVTKRGQDVTLRCDPISSHATLYWYQQALGQGPEFLTYFNYEAQPDKSGLPSDRFSAERPEGSISTLTIQRTEQRDSAMYRCASSAGAGGTETQYFGPGTRLLVL.

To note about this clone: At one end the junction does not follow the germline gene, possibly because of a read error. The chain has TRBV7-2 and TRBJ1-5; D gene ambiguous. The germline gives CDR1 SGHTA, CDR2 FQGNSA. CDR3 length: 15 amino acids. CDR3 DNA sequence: TGTGCCAGCAGCCTAGCTACACGTAGCAATCAGCCCCAGCATTTT. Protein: CASSLATRSNQPQHF.

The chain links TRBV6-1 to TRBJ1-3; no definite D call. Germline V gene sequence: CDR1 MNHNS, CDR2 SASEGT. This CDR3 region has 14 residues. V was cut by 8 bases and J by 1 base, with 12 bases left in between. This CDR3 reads CASWSPFSGNTIYF. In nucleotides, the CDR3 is TGTGCCAGCTGGAGTCCTTTTTCTGGAAACACCATATATTTT.

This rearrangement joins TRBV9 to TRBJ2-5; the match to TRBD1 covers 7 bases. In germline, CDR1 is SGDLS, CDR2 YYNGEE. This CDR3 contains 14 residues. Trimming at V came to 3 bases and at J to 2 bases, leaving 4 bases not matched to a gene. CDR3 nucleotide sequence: TGTGCCAGCAGCGGGGACAGAGGGCAAGAGACCCAGTACTTC. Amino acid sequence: CASSGDRGQETQYF. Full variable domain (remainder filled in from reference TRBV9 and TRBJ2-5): DSGVTQTPKHLITATGQRVTLRCSPRSGDLSVYWYQQSLDQGLQFLIQYYNGEERAKGNILERFSAQQFPDLHSELNLSSLELGDSALYFCASSGDRGQETQYFGPGTRLLVL.

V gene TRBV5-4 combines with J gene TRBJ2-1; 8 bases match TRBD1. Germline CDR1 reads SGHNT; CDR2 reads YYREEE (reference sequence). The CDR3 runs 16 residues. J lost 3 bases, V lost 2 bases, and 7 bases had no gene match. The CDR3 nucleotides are TGTGCCAGCAGCTTTGGGACAGGATCGTTCTACAATGAGCAGTTCTTC. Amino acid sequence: CASSFGTGSFYNEQFF.

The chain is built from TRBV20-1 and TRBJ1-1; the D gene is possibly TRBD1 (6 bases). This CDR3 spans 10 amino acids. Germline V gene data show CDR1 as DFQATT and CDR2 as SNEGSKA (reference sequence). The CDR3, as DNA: TGCAGAGCGGGGGCCACTGAAGCTTTCTTT. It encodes CRAGATEAFF.

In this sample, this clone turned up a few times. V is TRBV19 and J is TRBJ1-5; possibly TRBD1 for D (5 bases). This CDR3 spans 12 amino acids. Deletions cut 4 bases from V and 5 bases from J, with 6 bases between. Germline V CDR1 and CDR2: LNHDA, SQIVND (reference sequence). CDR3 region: CASSKQDQPQHF. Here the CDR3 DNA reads TGTGCCAGTAGTAAACAGGATCAGCCCCAGCATTTT. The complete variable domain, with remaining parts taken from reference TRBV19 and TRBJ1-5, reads DGGITQSPKYLFRKEGQNVTLSCEQNLNHDAMYWYRQDPGQGLRLIYYSQIVNDFQKGDIAEGYSVSREKKESFPLTVTSAQKNPTAFYLCASSKQDQPQHFGDGTRLSIL.

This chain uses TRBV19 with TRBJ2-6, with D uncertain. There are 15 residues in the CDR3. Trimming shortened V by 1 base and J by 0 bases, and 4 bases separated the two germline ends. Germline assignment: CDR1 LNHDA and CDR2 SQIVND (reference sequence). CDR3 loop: CASSIVHSGANVLTF. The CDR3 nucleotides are TGTGCCAGTAGTATAGTTCACTCTGGGGCCAACGTCCTGACTTTC.

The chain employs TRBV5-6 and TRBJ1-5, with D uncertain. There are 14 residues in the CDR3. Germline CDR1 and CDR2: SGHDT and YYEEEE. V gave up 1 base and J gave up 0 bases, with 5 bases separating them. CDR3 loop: CASSLLYSNQPQHF. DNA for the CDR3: TGTGCCAGCAGCTTGCTATATAGCAATCAGCCCCAGCATTTT.

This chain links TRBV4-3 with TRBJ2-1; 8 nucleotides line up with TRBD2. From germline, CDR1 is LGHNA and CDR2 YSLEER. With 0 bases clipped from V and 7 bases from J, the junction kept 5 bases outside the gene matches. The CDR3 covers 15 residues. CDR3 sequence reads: CASSQEGTRSNEQFF. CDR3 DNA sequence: TGCGCCAGCAGCCAAGAAGGGACTAGGAGTAATGAGCAGTTCTTC.

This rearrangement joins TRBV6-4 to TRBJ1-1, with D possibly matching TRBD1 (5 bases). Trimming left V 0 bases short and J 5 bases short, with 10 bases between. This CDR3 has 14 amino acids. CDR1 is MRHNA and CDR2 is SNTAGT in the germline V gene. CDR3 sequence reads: CASSDSSRATEAFF. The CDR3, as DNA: TGTGCCAGCAGTGACTCGAGCAGGGCGACTGAAGCTTTCTTT.

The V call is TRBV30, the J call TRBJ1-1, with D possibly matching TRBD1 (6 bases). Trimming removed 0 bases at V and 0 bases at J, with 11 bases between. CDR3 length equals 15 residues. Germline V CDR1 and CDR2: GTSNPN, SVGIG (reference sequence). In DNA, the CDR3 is TGTGCCTGGAGTGTACGGGGGCCCATGAACACTGAAGCTTTCTTT. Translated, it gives CAWSVRGPMNTEAFF.

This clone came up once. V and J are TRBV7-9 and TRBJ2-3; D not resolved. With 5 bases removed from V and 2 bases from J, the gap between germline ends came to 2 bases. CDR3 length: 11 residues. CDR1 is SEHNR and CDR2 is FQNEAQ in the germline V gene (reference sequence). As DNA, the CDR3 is TGTGCCAGCAGCAACACAGATACGCAGTATTTT. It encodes CASSNTDTQYF.